Given below is one TCR beta chain in context. The antigen is undetermined. Assay: immunoSEQ multiplex PCR; the TCRdb copy retains only in-frame clones and omits some. Seen here are about 110,000 clones, 75% to 90% observed once, and the top ten hold around 5%. These data are taken from a study of T cell responses to AZD1222 COVID-19 vaccine. Study findings and constraints: Variant regions that are unmutated are reportedly the target of nearly half of spike-specific TCRs. Once two AZD1222 doses were given, Spike-specific TCR breadth and depth went up.

The CDR3 is 10 amino acids. The V end lost 4 bases, the J end lost 14 bases, and 14 bases lay between the germline ends. Per the germline V gene, CDR1 is SQVTM and CDR2 is ANQGSEA. The chain joins TRBV29-1 to TRBJ1-2, with D possibly matching TRBD1 (6 bases). The sequencing used peripheral blood, collected on day 0 of AZD1222 vaccination. The sequence derives from an adult in good health. CDR3 coding DNA: TGCAGCGTTGGGGACACCGCCATTACCTTC. Translation gives CSVGDTAITF.